These 32 T cell receptor beta chains came from one sample sequenced in a study of OX40 agonist ivuxolimab in advanced cancers. Some clones are missing from TCRdb's copy, which holds only in-frame ones; the method was immunoSEQ multiplex PCR. This table holds over 70,000 clones, 85% to 90% found once. The specimen was CD4+ or CD8+ T cells sorted from blood, collected in a trial of the OX40 agonist ivuxolimab. The receptor set was obtained from an adult with an advanced solid tumor such as melanoma, head and neck, liver or kidney cancer.

A word on this clone: The junction departs from germline at one end; a sequencing error may be responsible. The chain uses TRBV13 and TRBJ2-1, with 9 bases fitting TRBD1. CDR3 length equals 15 residues. CDR1 and CDR2 (germline): PRHDT, FYEKMQ (reference sequence). The CDR3 region is CASTLNRGRNNEQFF. DNA for the CDR3: TGTGCCAGCACCTTAAACAGGGGGCGAAACAATGAGCAGTTCTTC.

V gene TRBV7-6 combines with J gene TRBJ1-6, with D tentatively TRBD1 (6 bases). This CDR3 comprises 18 residues. The ends were cut back, 0 bases at V and 0 bases at J, with 12 bases in the middle. Germline assignment: CDR1 SGHVS and CDR2 FNYEAQ. CDR3 in amino acids: CASSLAGAPSSYNSPLHF. For the CDR3, the DNA is TGTGCCAGCAGCTTAGCGGGGGCCCCGAGCTCCTATAATTCACCCCTCCACTTT.

The table lists this clone with a count of one. The chain is built from TRBV6-9 and TRBJ2-1; TRBD2 aligns across 7 bases. Trimming removed 7 bases from V and 4 bases from J; junction bases left unmatched: 13. This CDR3 is built from 16 residues. CDR1 MNHGY and CDR2 SVAAGI come from the germline V gene. The CDR3, as DNA: TGTGCCAGCACGGCTCTCTCAGCGGGGACTTACAATGAGCAGTTCTTC. The encoded protein is CASTALSAGTYNEQFF.

The chain combines TRBV7-8 with TRBJ1-2; tentatively, D is TRBD1 (6 bases). Trimming pared 2 bases from V and 7 bases from J, leaving 17 bases between. This CDR3 has 15 amino acids. Germline lookup yields CDR1 SGHVS and CDR2 FQNEAQ. This CDR3 reads CASSLLDTGAGGYTF. The CDR3 DNA reads as TGTGCCAGCAGCTTATTGGATACGGGGGCTGGTGGCTACACCTTC.

The chain joins TRBV15 to TRBJ1-1, with D perhaps matching TRBD1 (6 bases). The CDR3 contains 13 residues. With 0 bases removed from V and 5 bases from J, the gap between germline ends came to 7 bases. The germline V gene has CDR1 LNHNV and CDR2 YYDKDF (reference sequence). The CDR3, as DNA: TGTGCCACCAGCAGAGATCAGGGGACTGAAGCTTTCTTT. Its protein is CATSRDQGTEAFF. Together with reference TRBV15 and TRBJ1-1, the CDR3 gives the full variable domain: DAMVIQNPRYQVTQFGKPVTLSCSQTLNHNVMYWYQQKSSQAPKLLFHYYDKDFNNEADTPDNFQSRRPNTSFCFLDIRSPGLGDTAMYLCATSRDQGTEAFFGQGTRLTVV.

The chain joins TRBV6-6 to TRBJ2-7; D is perhaps TRBD2 (6 bases). The CDR3 spans 12 residues. CDR1 and CDR2 from the germline V gene are MNHNY and SVGAGI (reference sequence). Trimming stripped 5 bases from V and 7 bases from J, with 12 bases between. CDR3 in amino acids: CASSPAAGEQYF. In DNA form, the CDR3 reads TGTGCCAGCAGTCCAGCCGCGGGGGAGCAGTACTTC.

CDR3 protein: CASSLEDYYNEQFF. CDR3 nucleotide sequence: TGCGCCAGCAGCTTGGAAGACTACTACAATGAGCAGTTCTTC. This chain links TRBV5-1 with TRBJ2-1, with a tentative D call TRBD2 (5 bases). The CDR3 spans 14 residues. CDR1 is SGHRS, CDR2 YFSETQ, per germline. Trimming removed 0 bases at V and 3 bases at J, with 7 bases between.

The rearrangement uses TRBV30 and TRBJ1-2; 10 bases fit TRBD1. CDR1 is GTSNPN and CDR2 is SVGIG in the germline V gene (reference sequence). CDR3 length equals 16 residues. V was clipped by 1 base and J by 6 bases; unmatched bases: 11. DNA for the CDR3: TGTGCCTGGAGTGCGGGTCGACAGGGGGCGCCCCATGGCTACACCTTC. It codes for CAWSAGRQGAPHGYTF.

The chain is built from TRBV6-1 and TRBJ1-1, with 7 bases matching TRBD1. The V gene end was trimmed by 5 bases and the J gene end by 5 bases; junction bases not matched to a gene: 8. This CDR3 spans 14 amino acids. CDR1 and CDR2 from the germline V gene are MNHNS and SASEGT. The CDR3 DNA sequence: TGTGCCAGCAGTTTCAGGACAGGTGGGACTGAAGCTTTCTTT. Residues: CASSFRTGGTEAFF.

The V gene is TRBV7-3, the J gene TRBJ2-3; D remains unclear. Trimming removed 3 bases from V and 5 bases from J, with 9 bases in between. Germline lookup yields CDR1 SGHTA and CDR2 FQGTGA. The CDR3 spans 13 residues. The CDR3 loop reads CASSFERGDTQYF. The CDR3 DNA sequence: TGTGCCAGCAGCTTTGAGCGCGGAGATACGCAGTATTTT.

This clone was counted once. The chain recombines TRBV4-2 with TRBJ2-1; 10 nucleotides match TRBD2. CDR3 length: 15 amino acids. CDR1 is LGHNA, CDR2 YNFKEQ, per germline. Germline trimming cut 3 bases from V and 8 bases from J; bases unmatched to any gene: 7. CDR3 sequence (DNA): TGTGCCAGCAGCCATTCGAGCGGGGGGGCGGATGAGCAGTTCTTC. The encoded protein is CASSHSSGGADEQFF.

V is TRBV7-8 and J is TRBJ1-1; D unclear. The CDR3 has 13 amino acids. Germline V lookup: CDR1 SGHVS, CDR2 FQNEAQ. V was cut by 8 bases and J by 0 bases, with 10 bases left in between. The CDR3 bases are TGTGCCAGCGCCACTAGGTTGAACACTGAAGCTTTCTTT. It codes for CASATRLNTEAFF.

This chain joins TRBV5-1 and TRBJ2-1; D remains ambiguous. V lost 3 bases, J lost 10 bases, and 14 bases lay in between. This CDR3 has 13 amino acids. Germline lookup yields CDR1 SGHRS and CDR2 YFSETQ. This chain's CDR3 is CASSSESVGEQFF. The CDR3 nucleotides are TGCGCCAGCAGCTCCGAGAGCGTGGGGGAGCAGTTCTTC.

The chain couples TRBV18 to TRBJ2-1, with TRBD2 matching over 12 bases. J was trimmed by 5 bases and V by 3 bases; bases with no gene match: 5. CDR3 length: 16 residues. CDR1 and CDR2 (germline): KGHSH, LQKENI. For the CDR3, the DNA is TGTGCCAGCTCACCTGGACTAGCGGGAATGAACAATGAGCAGTTCTTC. Its translation: CASSPGLAGMNNEQFF.

The V call is TRBV7-3, the J call TRBJ2-1, with 9 nucleotides matching TRBD2. With 5 bases clipped from V and 6 bases from J, the junction kept 8 bases outside the gene matches. CDR1 and CDR2 from the germline V gene are SGHTA and FQGTGA. CDR3 length: 15 amino acids. The CDR3 loop is CASSPPGGGANEQFF. Written as DNA, the CDR3 is TGTGCCAGCAGCCCGCCCGGCGGGGGGGCCAATGAGCAGTTCTTC. The entire variable domain, with the rest obtained from reference TRBV7-3 and TRBJ2-1, is as follows: GAGVSQTPSNKVTEKGKYVELRCDPISGHTALYWYRQSLGQGPEFLIYFQGTGAADDSGLPNDRFFAVRPEGSVSTLKIQRTERGDSAVYLCASSPPGGGANEQFFGPGTRLTVL.

CDR3 protein: CASSQDLVSYYGYTF. As DNA, the CDR3 is TGTGCCAGCAGCCAAGATCTCGTCAGCTACTATGGCTACACCTTC. The chain recombines TRBV14 with TRBJ1-2; D call uncertain. The germline CDR1 and CDR2 sequences are SGHDN and FVKESK. The CDR3 has 15 amino acids. V lost 0 bases and J lost 3, with 11 bases in between.

The rearrangement joins TRBV19 to TRBJ2-6, with D hard to call. The CDR3 has 13 amino acids. V shed 5 bases and J shed 3 bases, with 5 bases lying between them. CDR1 and CDR2 (germline): LNHDA, SQIVND (reference sequence). The CDR3 here is CASSDFGANVLTF. The CDR3 coding sequence is TGTGCCAGTAGTGACTTTGGGGCCAACGTCCTGACTTTC.

The chain joins TRBV6-6 to TRBJ1-2, with TRBD1 as a possible D gene (5 bases). V was trimmed by 9 bases and J by 0 bases, leaving 14 bases between them. There are 14 residues in the CDR3. The V gene's germline CDR1 is MNHNY and CDR2 SVGAGI (reference sequence). CDR3 DNA sequence: TGTGCCAGAGCACGGGGGATTACTAACTATGGCTACACCTTC. Amino acid sequence: CARARGITNYGYTF.

The chain recombines TRBV5-3 with TRBJ2-7; 11 bases fit TRBD2. TRBV5-3 belongs to the ORF category, with a function that is uncertain. This CDR3 spans 20 amino acids. Trimming cost V 4 bases and J 0 bases; bases outside gene matches: 18. The CDR3 DNA reads TGTGCCAGAAGCGAGACAGTAGGAGGTAGCGGGGGGGTGGCCTCCTACGAGCAGTACTTC. Protein sequence: CARSETVGGSGGVASYEQYF.

The rearrangement links TRBV29-1 to TRBJ2-3, with D maybe TRBD1 (5 bases). Germline V lookup: CDR1 SQVTM, CDR2 ANQGSEA. The CDR3 runs to 13 residues. Deletions cut 7 bases from V and 0 bases from J, with 11 bases between. For the CDR3, the DNA is TGCAGCGCCAAGGGGATTAGCACAGATACGCAGTATTTT. Translating it yields CSAKGISTDTQYF.

The sample holds a few counts of this clone. The rearrangement joins TRBV7-9 to TRBJ1-2; 8 bases are a match to TRBD1. The CDR3 is 13 residues long. Germline V gene sequence: CDR1 SEHNR, CDR2 FQNEAQ (reference sequence). V lost 5 bases to trimming and J lost 8 bases; unmatched junction nucleotides: 7. CDR3 DNA sequence: TGTGCCAGCAGCAACGACAGGGGATTGGGCTACACCTTC. Its translation: CASSNDRGLGYTF.

This clone was recorded once. This chain uses TRBV2 with TRBJ1-4; D is possibly TRBD1 (6 bases). The CDR3 spans 16 residues. Germline V gene data show CDR1 as SNHLY and CDR2 as FYNNEI. V lost 2 bases and J lost 5, with 15 bases in between. The CDR3 reads CASSEFGAGANEKLFF. The CDR3, as DNA: TGTGCCAGCAGTGAATTTGGAGCAGGGGCCAATGAAAAACTGTTTTTT.

V and J are TRBV2 and TRBJ2-3; 11 bases map to TRBD2. The ends lost 4 bases at V and 4 bases at J; junction bases unmatched: 4. In germline, CDR1 is SNHLY, CDR2 FYNNEI. This CDR3 contains 15 residues. As DNA, the CDR3 is TGTGCCAGCAGTGCCTTAGCGGGAGGGGCAGATACGCAGTATTTT. Its translation is CASSALAGGADTQYF.

CDR3 amino acids: CASSFNRGEKYF. As DNA, the CDR3 is TGTGCCAGCAGTTTTAACAGGGGGGAAAAATACTTC. The J gene is TRBJ2-7, the V gene TRBV28; TRBD1 aligns across 8 bases. The V and J ends lost 3 bases and 13 bases, in that order; junction bases with no gene match: 8. The CDR3 sequence is 12 residues long. Germline CDR1 MDHEN, CDR2 SYDVKM.

The genes are TRBV6-5 and TRBJ2-7; D remains unclear. The CDR3 runs 15 residues. V gave up 0 bases and J gave up 6 bases, with 15 bases separating them. Germline lookup yields CDR1 MNHEY and CDR2 SVGAGI. DNA for the CDR3: TGTGCCAGCAGTTACTCGAATAGGGTTCGTAGCGAGCAGTACTTC. It translates to CASSYSNRVRSEQYF.

The chain uses TRBV19 and TRBJ2-5; TRBD2 matches at 8 bases. The last part of the DNA fits TRBJ2-7 better; the J call may be wrong. This CDR3 is 13 amino acids long. Germline values: CDR1 LNHDA, CDR2 SQIVND (reference sequence). The CDR3 bases are TGTGCCAGTAGTATTGGGACTAGCTACGAGCAGTACTTC. Protein product: CASSIGTSYEQYF.

CDR3 residues: CASSVRTGVINEKLFF. CDR3 coding DNA: TGTGCCAGCAGCGTAAGAACAGGGGTGATTAATGAAAAACTGTTTTTT. V is TRBV5-4 and J is TRBJ1-4; 7 bases are shared with TRBD1. Germline V CDR1 and CDR2: SGHNT, YYREEE (reference sequence). J lost 4 bases, V lost 4 bases, and 10 bases had no gene match. The CDR3 extends over 16 amino acids.

The chain carries TRBV7-6 and TRBJ2-3; 9 bases are shared with TRBD2. This CDR3 spans 21 amino acids. Trimming took 1 base from V and 6 from J; bases not matched to a gene: 23. CDR1 SGHVS and CDR2 FNYEAQ come from the germline V gene. The CDR3 region is CASSLGPRGIGGRDPWDTQYF. The CDR3 nucleotides are TGTGCCAGCAGCTTAGGCCCCAGGGGGATCGGCGGGAGGGATCCTTGGGATACGCAGTATTTT. The variable domain in full, with the rest retrieved from reference TRBV7-6 and TRBJ2-3, is GAGVSQSPRYKVTKRGQDVALRCDPISGHVSLYWYRQALGQGPEFLTYFNYEAQQDKSGLPNDRFSAERPEGSISTLTIQRTEQRDSAMYRCASSLGPRGIGGRDPWDTQYFGPGTRLTVL.

The CDR3 loop is CASSLAAGANTGELFF. Here the CDR3 DNA reads TGTGCCAGCAGCTTAGCAGCGGGGGCGAACACCGGGGAGCTGTTTTTT. V is TRBV7-3 and J is TRBJ2-2; 8 positions match TRBD2. Germline CDR1 is SGHTA and CDR2 is FQGTGA. Trimming removed 2 bases from V and 0 bases from J; junction bases left unmatched: 2. There are 16 residues in the CDR3.

V gene TRBV4-1 combines with J gene TRBJ1-2; D is undetermined. CDR3 length equals 12 residues. Looked up from germline, CDR1 is MGHRA and CDR2 is YSYEKL. The V gene lost 1 base and the J gene lost 8 bases, with 8 bases spanning the gap. The CDR3 loop is CASSQGLLGYTF. The CDR3 bases are TGCGCCAGCAGCCAAGGACTACTGGGCTACACCTTC.

CDR3 DNA: TGTGCCTGGACCGGACAGGGGGTATCCTACGAGCAGTACTTC. This encodes CAWTGQGVSYEQYF. The gene calls are TRBV30 and TRBJ2-7; TRBD1 aligns across 10 bases. Germline CDR1 and CDR2: GTSNPN and SVGIG (reference sequence). J was trimmed by 1 base and V by 4 bases; bases with no gene match: 4. The CDR3 has 14 residues. Supplemented by reference TRBV30 and TRBJ2-7, the full variable domain reads SQTIHQWPATLVQPVGSPLSLECTVEGTSNPNLYWYRQAAGRGLQLLFYSVGIGQISSEVPQNLSASRPQDRQFILSSKKLLLSDSGFYLCAWTGQGVSYEQYFGPGTRLTVT.

The rearrangement uses TRBV5-8 and TRBJ1-5; a weak D match, TRBD1 (5 bases). V lost 0 bases and J 7 bases, leaving 11 bases between the germline ends. Germline lookup yields CDR1 SGHTS and CDR2 YDEGEE. The CDR3 extends over 14 amino acids. This CDR3 reads CASSLGQGRQPQHF. The CDR3 DNA reads as TGTGCCAGCAGCTTGGGGCAGGGTCGGCAGCCCCAGCATTTT.